Below are 16 T cell receptor beta chains sequenced from a single sample in a study of cytomegalovirus exposure and HLA in healthy donors. PCR involved 60 Vbeta and 13 Jbeta primers. Sequencing was performed with immunoSEQ multiplex PCR; in TCRdb, only in-frame clones are kept and a portion is missing. The sample records roughly 180,000 clones, more than 60% being singletons. Specimen: PBMCs. The source is a man younger than 30 in good health and CMV-seronegative.

CDR3 protein: CASSYRQSQFF. The CDR3 DNA follows: TGTGCCAGCAGTTACCGACAATCGCAGTTCTTC. The V and J genes are TRBV6-5 and TRBJ2-1; D unclear. The CDR3 contains 11 residues. Germline CDR1 MNHEY, CDR2 SVGAGI. V lost 2 bases and J lost 12, with 8 bases in between.

The CDR3 nucleotides read TGTGCCAGTACTCCCCAGGCCAACTATGGCTACACCTTC. This encodes CASTPQANYGYTF. The chain joins TRBV19 to TRBJ1-2; D unclear. CDR3 size: 13 residues. Germline CDR1 reads LNHDA; CDR2 reads SQIVND (reference sequence). Trimming removed 7 bases at V and 2 bases at J, with 11 bases between.

This clone was counted once. V gene TRBV19 combines with J gene TRBJ2-6, with D perhaps matching TRBD1 (5 bases). Trimming stripped 5 bases from V and 0 bases from J, with 8 bases between. CDR1 and CDR2 (germline): LNHDA, SQIVND (reference sequence). CDR3 size: 15 residues. CDR3 DNA sequence: TGTGCCAGTAGTGCCGGACACTCTGGGGCCAACGTCCTGACTTTC. Its protein product is CASSAGHSGANVLTF.

This clone was seen more than once but under ten times. This chain connects TRBV6-1 to TRBJ1-5; D is perhaps TRBD1 (5 bases). The CDR3 contains 15 residues. V lost 4 bases and J lost 5, with 15 bases in between. Germline V gene lookup returns CDR1 MNHNS and CDR2 SASEGT. Here the CDR3 reads CASSAGTITYQPQHF. DNA for the CDR3: TGTGCCAGCAGTGCCGGGACTATTACGTATCAGCCCCAGCATTTT.

The CDR3 region is CASSNPRGTAYEQYF. The CDR3 nucleotides are TGTGCCAGCAGCAACCCTAGAGGTACTGCCTACGAGCAGTACTTC. The V and J genes are TRBV7-9 and TRBJ2-7; D gene ambiguous. Germline V CDR1 and CDR2: SEHNR, FQNEAQ (reference sequence). The CDR3 is 15 residues long. Between the trimmed V and J ends, which lost 5 bases and 2 bases, there was a span of 16 bases.

This chain joins TRBV29-1 and TRBJ2-3; D possibly corresponds to TRBD2 (7 bases). V was shortened by 3 bases and J by 4 bases, with 14 bases between the two germline ends. The CDR3 length is 14 residues. From germline, CDR1 is SQVTM and CDR2 ANQGSEA. DNA of the CDR3: TGCAGCGTTGACAAGGGGGGGGACCCAGATACGCAGTATTTT. This sequence encodes CSVDKGGDPDTQYF.

The rearrangement links TRBV30 to TRBJ2-5; tentative D call: TRBD2 (6 bases). This CDR3 has 14 amino acids. Trimming removed 5 bases at V and 1 base at J, with 14 bases between. Germline V gene lookup returns CDR1 GTSNPN and CDR2 SVGIG (reference sequence). In nucleotides, the CDR3 is TGTGCCTGGGGTTACGGGACTCCCCAAGAGACCCAGTACTTC. As protein: CAWGYGTPQETQYF.

J is TRBJ1-4 and V is TRBV6-5; D gene unclear. The CDR3 length is 12 residues. Trimming cost V 2 bases and J 14 bases, with 12 bases left between them. Germline V lookup: CDR1 MNHEY, CDR2 SVGAGI. The CDR3, as DNA: TGTGCCAGCAGTTACGATTTACGACTCCTGTTTTTT. Encoded protein: CASSYDLRLLFF.

The V and J genes are TRBV9 and TRBJ1-1; unclear D gene. V lost 3 bases and J lost 3, with 12 bases in between. Germline-derived CDR1 and CDR2 are SGDLS and YYNGEE. The CDR3 is made up of 14 amino acids. CDR3 nucleotides: TGTGCCAGCAGCGCCCTATCAGAGGACACTGAAGCTTTCTTT. It codes for CASSALSEDTEAFF.

Comment on this clone: This sample includes further DNA sequences coding for the same CDR3. V usage is TRBV6-5 and J usage is TRBJ1-2; a possible D gene is TRBD1 (6 bases). CDR1 and CDR2 (germline): MNHEY, SVGAGI. The CDR3 totals 14 residues. V was trimmed by 2 bases and J by 4 bases, leaving 11 bases between them. CDR3 amino acids: CASSYLDRGYGYTF. In DNA form, the CDR3 reads TGTGCCAGCAGTTACCTGGACAGAGGCTATGGCTACACCTTC.

In DNA form, the CDR3 reads TGTGCCAGCACCAGAAGGTCGGCAGGGAATCAGCCCCAGCATTTT. The encoded protein is CASTRRSAGNQPQHF. V usage is TRBV6-1 and J usage is TRBJ1-5; D may be TRBD1 (5 bases). Germline V CDR1 and CDR2: MNHNS, SASEGT. V dropped 7 bases and J dropped 4 bases, with 17 bases sitting between them. CDR3 size: 15 residues.

This sequence joins TRBV19 and TRBJ2-1; 13 bases map to TRBD2. Germline CDR1 reads LNHDA; CDR2 reads SQIVND (reference sequence). V trimming: 6 bases; J trimming: 4 bases; junction bases outside the gene matches: 3. This CDR3 is built from 15 residues. The CDR3: CASRRTSGGYNEQFF. The CDR3 bases are TGTGCCAGTAGACGGACTAGCGGGGGATACAATGAGCAGTTCTTC.

This clone was seen only once. The chain uses TRBV21-1 and TRBJ2-5; the D call of TRBD1 is as the table states it, not checked on the DNA. TRBV21-1 is a listed pseudogene. The CDR3 is 16 amino acids. DNA of the CDR3: TGTGCCAGCAGCCCCCCCCTGACAGGGTACCAAGAGACCCAGTACTTC. Translation: CASSPPLTGYQETQYF.

V usage is TRBV29-1 and J usage is TRBJ2-5; TRBD1 aligns across 8 bases. The CDR3 spans 12 residues. Trimming took 6 bases from V and 6 from J; bases not matched to a gene: 6. In germline, CDR1 is SQVTM, CDR2 ANQGSEA. CDR3 sequence reads: CSVIQGGKTQYF. CDR3 DNA sequence: TGCAGCGTGATACAGGGGGGTAAGACCCAGTACTTC. Full variable domain (outside the CDR3, taken from reference TRBV29-1 and TRBJ2-5): SAVISQKPSRDICQRGTSLTIQCQVDSQVTMMFWYRQQPGQSLTLIATANQGSEATYESGFVIDKFPISRPNLTFSTLTVSNMSPEDSSIYLCSVIQGGKTQYFGPGTRLLVL.

The J gene is TRBJ1-1, the V gene TRBV6-5, with no clear D. V was trimmed by 5 bases and J by 4 bases, leaving 14 bases between them. Germline assignment: CDR1 MNHEY and CDR2 SVGAGI. The CDR3 length is 14 residues. The CDR3 sequence: CASSDTEGGTEAFF. DNA for the CDR3: TGTGCCAGCAGTGACACAGAGGGAGGCACTGAAGCTTTCTTT.

This clone has more than one count but fewer than ten. J is TRBJ2-6 and V is TRBV5-6; TRBD1 is a possible D gene (5 bases). Looked up from germline, CDR1 is SGHDT and CDR2 is YYEEEE. The CDR3 covers 16 residues. V lost 5 bases and J lost 4, with 16 bases in between. Here the CDR3 reads CASRPVRTTGANVLTF. CDR3 sequence (DNA): TGTGCCAGCAGGCCGGTAAGGACAACCGGGGCCAACGTCCTGACTTTC.